This TCR beta chain was recorded in a study of quantifying T cell responses using KT2 cells. In the study overall: cDNA was made from DNase-treated RNA using alpha and beta constant primers. Estimated efficiency of the T4 ligation step was above 9% under optimum conditions.

Germline CDR1 and CDR2: DFQATT and SNEGSKA (reference sequence). Germline trimming cut 5 bases from V and 4 bases from J; bases unmatched to any gene: 6. The CDR3 covers 13 residues. Each cDNA got a UMI-containing oligo ligated at its 3' end. First-round PCR used four to five cycles and beta primers RC1.1 and RC1.2 covering TRBC1 and TRBC2. TCRdb re-called the UMI-ligation and nested PCR reads through MiXCR, storing one row per CDR3 protein. Of roughly 51,000 distinct CDR3 sequences listed, roughly an eighth were seen once; the top ten hold 9.4%. This clonotype was counted many times. The rearrangement uses TRBV20-1 and TRBJ1-1; 8 nucleotides agree with TRBD1. Sequencing used PBMCs spiked with cells of the T cell clone KT2. The TCR was taken from a human donor. DNA of the CDR3: TGCAGTGCTGTAGGCAGGGGGCTCACTGAAGCTTTCTTT. Protein: CSAVGRGLTEAFF.